Shown below are 24 T cell receptor beta chains from a single sample sequenced in a study of beta chain features in type 1 diabetes. cDNA synthesis used the whole RNA isolate, giving expressed TCRB sequences. Only in-frame clones appear in the TCRdb table, and some are missing; sequencing was by immunoSEQ multiplex PCR. The data hold 350,000 to 450,000 clones, with roughly 16% observed a single time. The source material was naive CD4+ T cells from blood. These receptors all stem from a young woman in good health.

The J gene is TRBJ2-1, the V gene TRBV12-2; the table's D call, TRBD2, has no DNA check behind it. TRBV12-2 is labeled a pseudogene. CDR3 length equals 8 residues. The CDR3 region is CASRRRFF. In DNA, the CDR3 is TGTGCAAGTCGCCGGAGGTTCTTC.

The rearrangement links TRBV7-3 to TRBJ2-1; perhaps TRBD1 as D (5 bases). V lost 3 bases to trimming and J lost 6 bases, with 12 bases between them. Germline loops: CDR1 SGHTA, CDR2 FQGTGA. The CDR3 sequence is 14 residues long. The CDR3 nucleotides read TGTGCCAGCAGCTTGGGGCGATTGGGCAATGAGCAGTTCTTC. This translates into CASSLGRLGNEQFF.

The J gene is TRBJ1-2, the V gene TRBV20-1, with a weak D call TRBD1 (6 bases). This CDR3 is built from 10 residues. Deletions cut 6 bases from V and 7 bases from J, with 9 bases between. From germline, CDR1 is DFQATT and CDR2 SNEGSKA (reference sequence). The CDR3 DNA follows: TGCAGTGCAGGGGGTGGTGGCTACACCTTC. It is translated as CSAGGGGYTF.

This clone was detected a few times. The chain employs TRBV5-1 and TRBJ2-1, with 10 bases matching TRBD2. The germline gives CDR1 SGHRS, CDR2 YFSETQ. V shed 0 bases and J 6 bases; nucleotides not matched to a gene: 6. CDR3 length equals 16 residues. The CDR3 DNA reads TGCGCCAGCAGCTTGGCCGTGATAGCGGGAGGCAATGAGCAGTTCTTC. Translated, it gives CASSLAVIAGGNEQFF.

This clone appeared a few times. The chain couples TRBV30 to TRBJ1-4; D not resolved. The CDR3 runs 13 residues. Germline loops: CDR1 GTSNPN, CDR2 SVGIG (reference sequence). V lost 2 bases and J 8 bases, leaving 12 bases between the germline ends. Here the CDR3 reads CAWSPQVSEKLFF. In nucleotides, the CDR3 is TGTGCCTGGAGTCCTCAGGTTTCCGAAAAACTGTTTTTT.

As DNA, the CDR3 is TGCGCCAGCAGCCCAGCGGATAACACTGAAGCTTTCTTT. Protein sequence: CASSPADNTEAFF. V and J are TRBV4-1 and TRBJ1-1; D gene ambiguous. Germline V gives CDR1 MGHRA, CDR2 YSYEKL. V was cut by 4 bases and J by 2 bases, with 8 bases left in between. The CDR3 is made up of 13 amino acids.

This clone has a handful of counts. The chain links TRBV27 to TRBJ2-1, with a weak D call TRBD2 (6 bases). The germline V and J ends were trimmed by 8 bases and 0 bases, with 14 bases remaining between them. Germline V gives CDR1 MNHEY, CDR2 SMNVEV (reference sequence). The CDR3 is made up of 15 amino acids. DNA of the CDR3: TGTGCCAGCGCCGGGGGAGGACTCTCCTACAATGAGCAGTTCTTC. Its protein is CASAGGGLSYNEQFF.

This clone was picked up a small number of times. The chain is built from TRBV4-1 and TRBJ2-5, with D unclear. Germline V CDR1 and CDR2: MGHRA, YSYEKL. This CDR3 spans 13 amino acids. With 4 bases removed from V and 5 bases from J, the gap between germline ends came to 11 bases. The CDR3 loop is CASSLGGFETQYF. CDR3 DNA sequence: TGCGCCAGCAGCCTCGGCGGCTTTGAGACCCAGTACTTC.

This chain connects TRBV2 to TRBJ2-1; 11 bases agree with TRBD2. CDR3 size: 15 residues. V lost 6 bases to trimming and J lost 5 bases; unmatched junction nucleotides: 6. The V gene's germline CDR1 is SNHLY and CDR2 FYNNEI. CDR3 sequence: CASSAGTSGNNEQFF. The CDR3 nucleotides read TGTGCCAGCAGCGCCGGGACTAGCGGAAACAATGAGCAGTTCTTC.

The chain employs TRBV5-4 and TRBJ1-2; D gene ambiguous. Trimming shortened V by 0 bases and J by 8 bases, and 11 bases separated the two germline ends. Germline CDR1 is SGHNT and CDR2 is YYREEE (reference sequence). CDR3 size: 13 residues. This CDR3 is CASSLDGERGYTF. CDR3 bases: TGTGCCAGCAGCTTGGACGGGGAGCGAGGCTACACCTTC. Full variable domain (outside the CDR3, taken from reference TRBV5-4 and TRBJ1-2): ETGVTQSPTHLIKTRGQQVTLRCSSQSGHNTVSWYQQALGQGPQFIFQYYREEENGRGNFPPRFSGLQFPNYSSELNVNALELDDSALYLCASSLDGERGYTFGSGTRLTVV.

The rearrangement links TRBV9 to TRBJ1-1; 7 bases are a match to TRBD1. This CDR3 region has 14 residues. V dropped 3 bases and J dropped 1; count of bases not matched to a gene: 3. The germline gives CDR1 SGDLS, CDR2 YYNGEE. This CDR3 is CASSGRTGNTEAFF. The CDR3, as DNA: TGTGCCAGCAGCGGGAGGACAGGGAACACTGAAGCTTTCTTT.

The chain uses TRBV29-1 and TRBJ2-7, with 15 bases fitting TRBD2. V lost 4 bases to trimming and J lost 12 bases; unmatched junction nucleotides: 7. Germline-derived CDR1 and CDR2 are SQVTM and ANQGSEA. The CDR3 extends over 13 amino acids. CDR3 amino acids: CSVAGLAGGRRYF. The CDR3 DNA reads TGCAGCGTTGCTGGACTAGCGGGGGGGCGACGGTACTTC.

This sequence joins TRBV4-1 and TRBJ2-1; TRBD1 is a possible D gene (5 bases). Per germline, CDR1 MGHRA and CDR2 YSYEKL. The ends were cut back, 4 bases at V and 4 bases at J, with 11 bases in the middle. This CDR3 contains 14 residues. The CDR3 sequence is CASSPADKYNEQFF. CDR3 nucleotide sequence: TGCGCCAGCAGCCCCGCGGACAAGTACAATGAGCAGTTCTTC.

The chain carries TRBV7-9 and TRBJ1-1, with D hard to call. CDR3 length equals 11 residues. V shed 2 bases and J shed 7 bases, with 5 bases lying between them. Per germline, CDR1 SEHNR and CDR2 FQNEAQ (reference sequence). CDR3 bases: TGTGCCAGCAGCTTATTCGGTGAAGCTTTCTTT. Encoded protein: CASSLFGEAFF.

In its sample, this clone was seen a few times. In nucleotides, the CDR3 is TGTGCCTGGAGGGAGCTCCACCGCTCCTACGAGCAGTACTTC. This sequence encodes CAWRELHRSYEQYF. This rearrangement joins TRBV30 to TRBJ2-7; the D is unclear. The CDR3 sequence is 14 residues long. V lost 3 bases to trimming and J lost 0 bases, with 12 bases between them. In germline, CDR1 is GTSNPN, CDR2 SVGIG (reference sequence). The whole variable domain, remainder taken from reference TRBV30 and TRBJ2-7, is SQTIHQWPATLVQPVGSPLSLECTVEGTSNPNLYWYRQAAGRGLQLLFYSVGIGQISSEVPQNLSASRPQDRQFILSSKKLLLSDSGFYLCAWRELHRSYEQYFGPGTRLTVT.

The chain has TRBV14 and TRBJ2-1; the match to TRBD2 covers 13 bases. This CDR3 has 16 residues. From germline, CDR1 is SGHDN and CDR2 FVKESK. Losses at the gene ends were 4 bases for V and 5 bases for J; bases not matched to a gene: 5. The CDR3 protein is CASSRWTSGSHNEQFF. DNA for the CDR3: TGTGCCAGCAGCCGCTGGACTAGCGGGAGTCACAATGAGCAGTTCTTC.

This clone has only a few counts. The chain is built from TRBV6-5 and TRBJ2-7; the D is unclear. The V gene lost 0 bases and the J gene lost 2 bases, with 14 bases spanning the gap. CDR1 is MNHEY, CDR2 SVGAGI, per germline. The CDR3 loop spans 16 amino acids. The CDR3 DNA reads as TGTGCCAGCAGTTACTCGATAACAGCAGACACCTACGAGCAGTACTTC. Amino acids: CASSYSITADTYEQYF.

J is TRBJ1-5 and V is TRBV2; D unresolved. This CDR3 region has 14 residues. Trimming pared 1 base from V and 2 bases from J, leaving 6 bases between. Germline CDR1 is SNHLY and CDR2 is FYNNEI. This CDR3 is CASSEGQGNQPQHF. Written as DNA, the CDR3 is TGTGCCAGCAGTGAAGGGCAGGGCAATCAGCCCCAGCATTTT.

Only a few counts were recorded for this clone. This chain links TRBV30 with TRBJ1-2; TRBD1 matches 8 bases. This CDR3 contains 14 residues. Unmatched junction bases numbered 7, after V lost 3 bases and J lost 4 bases. Germline V gives CDR1 GTSNPN, CDR2 SVGIG (reference sequence). CDR3 sequence reads: CAWRATGGFYGYTF. CDR3 sequence (DNA): TGTGCCTGGAGGGCAACAGGGGGTTTCTATGGCTACACCTTC.

This sequence joins TRBV28 and TRBJ2-3; 11 bases fit TRBD2. This CDR3 is built from 13 residues. The germline V gene encodes CDR1 MDHEN and CDR2 SYDVKM. V lost 7 bases to trimming and J lost 5 bases; unmatched junction nucleotides: 2. The CDR3, as DNA: TGTGCCAGCAACGGACTAGCGGGAGATACGCAGTATTTT. This translates into CASNGLAGDTQYF. Supplemented by reference TRBV28 and TRBJ2-3, the full variable domain reads DVKVTQSSRYLVKRTGEKVFLECVQDMDHENMFWYRQDPGLGLRLIYFSYDVKMKEKGDIPEGYSVSREKKERFSLILESASTNQTSMYLCASNGLAGDTQYFGPGTRLTVL.

This clone has a handful of counts. CDR3 bases: TGTGCTAGTGGTTGGGGGCAGGGGTTAAGGGACACCGGGGAGCTGTTTTTT. Protein product: CASGWGQGLRDTGELFF. V usage is TRBV12-5 and J usage is TRBJ2-2, with D possibly TRBD1 on 6 matching bases. The CDR3 is made up of 17 amino acids. Per the germline V gene, CDR1 is LGHNT and CDR2 is FRNRAP. V lost 4 bases and J 3 bases, leaving 18 bases between the germline ends.

V and J are TRBV28 and TRBJ2-1; tentative D call: TRBD1 (6 bases). Trimming left V 5 bases short and J 11 bases short, with 10 bases between. Germline lookup yields CDR1 MDHEN and CDR2 SYDVKM. This CDR3 has 11 amino acids. CDR3 residues: CASSEGDKQFF. The CDR3 DNA follows: TGTGCCAGCAGTGAGGGGGACAAGCAGTTCTTC.

The table lists this clone with a few counts. V gene TRBV4-1 combines with J gene TRBJ2-1; 10 nucleotides match TRBD2. Germline CDR1 is MGHRA and CDR2 is YSYEKL. Trimming cost V 1 base and J 8 bases; bases outside gene matches: 8. There are 16 residues in the CDR3. CDR3 DNA: TGCGCCAGCAGCCAAGCGGGGACTAGCGTCACCCATGAGCAGTTCTTC. Residues: CASSQAGTSVTHEQFF.

The chain couples TRBV7-8 to TRBJ1-1, with D unresolved. Germline values: CDR1 SGHVS, CDR2 FQNEAQ. The CDR3 is made up of 13 amino acids. Between the trimmed V and J ends, which lost 5 bases and 1 base, there was a span of 8 bases. The CDR3 reads CASSPRGNTEAFF. CDR3 nucleotide sequence: TGTGCCAGCAGCCCGCGGGGGAACACTGAAGCTTTCTTT.